Listed below are T cell receptor beta chains from one sample, sequenced in a study of technical replicates of blood from several donors. TCRdb keeps only in-frame clones here, not all; method: immunoSEQ multiplex PCR. The data show around 93,000 clones, approximately 95% seen once. Sequencing was carried out using T cells isolated from PBMCs. These receptor sequences come from a human donor in good health. Each CDR3 is given with its conserved first and last residue. A D gene is named only where the DNA matches it firmly. Size values are once, few and many counts, or a class for expanded clones, and some rows have none.

J gene	V gene	D gene	clone size	CDR3 protein	CDR3 DNA
TRBJ1-2	TRBV5-4	.	.	CASSLEGLSNYGYTF	TGTGCCAGCAGCTTGGAGGGGCTAAGTAACTATGGCTACACCTTC
TRBJ2-1	TRBV13	.	.	CASSLDRVGGFF	TGTGCCAGCAGCTTAGACCGGGTAGGGGGGTTCTTC
TRBJ2-3	TRBV9	.	.	CASSKSGTDTQYF	TGTGCCAGCAGCAAATCCGGCACAGATACGCAGTATTTT
TRBJ2-1	TRBV27	.	.	CASSLGAKSEQFF	TGTGCCAGCAGTTTGGGAGCTAAGAGTGAGCAGTTCTTC
TRBJ1-1	TRBV4-1	.	once	CASSPWEEGTEAFF	TGCGCCAGCAGCCCGTGGGAGGAGGGCACTGAAGCTTTCTTT
TRBJ1-1	TRBV11-2	.	.	CASSPLQGNTEAFF	TGTGCCAGCAGCCCACTACAGGGGAACACTGAAGCTTTCTTT
TRBJ1-1	TRBV19	.	.	CASSEVHGNTEAFF	TGTGCCAGTAGTGAGGTCCACGGGAACACTGAAGCTTTCTTT
TRBJ1-1	TRBV29-1	.	.	CSIGQWGTEAFF	TGCAGCATAGGACAGTGGGGCACTGAAGCTTTCTTT
TRBJ2-7	TRBV7-8	.	.	CASSHSRQGGNEQYF	TGTGCCAGCAGCCACTCAAGGCAGGGTGGGAACGAGCAGTACTTC
TRBJ2-3	TRBV7-9	.	.	CASSFRISGVSSTDTQYF	TGTGCCAGCAGCTTTCGAATATCAGGGGTTTCTAGCACAGATACGCAGTATTTT
TRBJ2-7	TRBV9	TRBD2	.	CASSEGGVAGVYEQYF	TGTGCCAGCAGCGAGGGGGGGGTAGCGGGGGTCTACGAGCAGTACTTC
TRBJ2-5	TRBV5-1	TRBD2	.	CASSPRGVAGAYGETQYF	TGCGCCAGCAGCCCGCGGGGGGTAGCGGGAGCTTATGGAGAGACCCAGTACTTC
TRBJ2-7	TRBV5-1	TRBD2	once	CASSLAPGLEVEQYF	TGCGCCAGCAGCTTGGCCCCGGGACTAGAGGTCGAGCAGTACTTC
TRBJ1-1	TRBV19	TRBD1	.	CASSSDRGNTEAFF	TGTGCCAGTAGTTCGGACAGGGGCAACACTGAAGCTTTCTTT
TRBJ1-1	TRBV7-2	.	.	CASRVSGLATEAFF	TGTGCCAGCCGGGTCTCAGGGTTGGCCACTGAAGCTTTCTTT
TRBJ2-7	TRBV7-8	.	once	CASSPYYEQYF	TGTGCCAGCAGCCCCTATTACGAGCAGTACTTC
TRBJ2-1	TRBV4-1	.	.	CASSQGGKQFF	TGCGCCAGCAGCCAAGGGGGCAAGCAGTTCTTC
TRBJ2-1	TRBV9	.	.	CASSILASSYNEQFF	TGTGCCAGCAGCATCCTAGCGAGCTCCTACAATGAGCAGTTCTTC
TRBJ2-1	TRBV27	.	.	CASSLSRDWEQFF	TGTGCCAGCAGTTTATCTCGGGACTGGGAGCAGTTCTTC
TRBJ1-1	TRBV27	TRBD1	.	CASGEGAPRMNTEAFF	TGTGCCAGCGGAGAGGGGGCGCCGAGAATGAACACTGAAGCTTTCTTT
TRBJ2-5	TRBV27	TRBD2	.	CASSYGRAGQETQYF	TGTGCCAGCAGTTACGGGAGGGCGGGTCAAGAGACCCAGTACTTC
TRBJ2-1	TRBV28	TRBD2	.	CASSPDGTSGRYYNEQFF	TGTGCCAGCAGCCCTGATGGGACTAGCGGGAGGTATTACAATGAGCAGTTCTTC
TRBJ2-7	TRBV5-5	.	.	CASSSSSYEQYF	TGTGCCAGCAGCTCGAGCTCCTACGAGCAGTACTTC
TRBJ2-7	TRBV11-2	.	.	CASSLEAPGLSYEQYF	TGTGCCAGCAGCTTAGAGGCGCCGGGACTCTCCTACGAGCAGTACTTC
TRBJ1-4	TRBV5-6	.	once	CASSFHNEKLFF	TGTGCCAGCAGCTTTCATAATGAAAAACTGTTTTTT
TRBJ1-4	TRBV14	TRBD1	.	CASSQGSVGQGFYEKLFF	TGTGCCAGCAGCCAAGGGTCCGTTGGACAGGGATTTTATGAAAAACTGTTTTTT
TRBJ2-3	TRBV19	TRBD2	.	CASIEPVGTRAQYF	TGTGCCAGTATTGAGCCAGTAGGGACTAGGGCGCAGTATTTT
TRBJ1-2	TRBV2	.	.	CASSESFGLTNYGYTF	TGTGCCAGCAGCGAGTCATTTGGGCTCACTAACTATGGCTACACCTTC
TRBJ2-1	TRBV7-2	.	.	CASFNRGTYNEQFF	TGTGCCAGCTTTAACCGGGGGACTTACAATGAGCAGTTCTTC
TRBJ1-1	TRBV13	.	once	CASSLGPTTEAFF	TGTGCCAGCAGCTTGGGGCCTACCACTGAAGCTTTCTTT
TRBJ2-1	TRBV6-4	.	.	CASSSQPYNEQFF	TGTGCCAGCAGTAGCCAACCCTACAATGAGCAGTTCTTC
TRBJ2-5	TRBV29-1	.	.	CSVEGPREKETQYF	TGCAGCGTTGAGGGTCCCCGGGAGAAAGAGACCCAGTACTTC
TRBJ1-2	TRBV5-6	.	.	CASSFERERTNYGYTF	TGTGCCAGCAGCTTTGAACGGGAAAGGACTAACTATGGCTACACCTTC
TRBJ2-7	TRBV6-4	.	.	CASSTDDRTYEQYF	TGTGCCAGCAGTACAGACGACAGGACCTACGAGCAGTACTTC
TRBJ1-5	TRBV6-1	.	.	CASSEESFRLNQPQHF	TGTGCCAGCAGTGAAGAAAGTTTCCGACTCAATCAGCCCCAGCATTTT
TRBJ1-2	TRBV5-1	TRBD1	.	CASSHGQDGYTF	TGCGCCAGCAGCCACGGACAGGATGGCTACACCTTC
TRBJ2-1	TRBV7-9	TRBD2	.	CASSLAGLADYNEQFF	TGTGCCAGCAGCTTAGCGGGACTAGCGGATTACAATGAGCAGTTCTTC
TRBJ2-7	TRBV30	.	.	CAWTSSNEQYF	TGTGCCTGGACTAGTTCCAACGAGCAGTACTTC
TRBJ1-2	TRBV7-9	.	.	CASSPPTF	TGTGCCAGCAGCCCCCCAACCTTC
TRBJ2-3	TRBV2	.	once	CASEGEQYF	TGTGCCAGCGAGGGGGAGCAGTATTTT
TRBJ2-1	TRBV18	TRBD2	.	CASSPEGLTPNEQFF	TGTGCCAGCTCACCCGAGGGACTAACACCCAATGAGCAGTTCTTC
TRBJ2-7	TRBV5-6	.	.	CASTPPGVSYEQYF	TGTGCCAGCACCCCACCCGGGGTCTCCTACGAGCAGTACTTC
TRBJ2-1	TRBV19	TRBD1	.	CASSIATGLVLNEQFF	TGTGCCAGTAGTATAGCGACAGGGTTAGTCTTGAATGAGCAGTTCTTC
TRBJ2-2	TRBV29-1	TRBD1	.	CSVERDRGRPGELFF	TGCAGCGTTGAACGGGACAGGGGGCGCCCCGGGGAGCTGTTTTTT
TRBJ2-5	TRBV10-3	.	.	CAIRADSQETQYF	TGTGCCATCAGGGCGGACTCTCAAGAGACCCAGTACTTC
TRBJ1-1	TRBV19	TRBD1	.	CASSILGQGDTEAFF	TGTGCCAGTAGTATACTCGGGCAGGGGGACACTGAAGCTTTCTTT
TRBJ2-3	TRBV6-6	TRBD2	.	CASSSGAGLTQYF	TGTGCCAGCAGTTCAGGAGCGGGACTTACGCAGTATTTT
TRBJ2-7	TRBV6-5	TRBD2	.	CASSYVAGANEQYF	TGTGCCAGCAGTTACGTAGCGGGAGCGAACGAGCAGTACTTC
TRBJ2-7	TRBV10-2	TRBD2	.	CASSGLAGGYEQYF	TGCGCCAGCAGTGGACTAGCGGGAGGCTACGAGCAGTACTTC
TRBJ2-1	TRBV7-3	TRBD2	.	CASSLRAGAHEQFF	TGTGCCAGCAGCTTAAGGGCGGGAGCGCATGAGCAGTTCTTC
TRBJ2-7	TRBV29-1	.	.	CSVGGSPSNEQYF	TGCAGCGTTGGAGGGTCCCCTAGCAACGAGCAGTACTTC
TRBJ2-3	TRBV7-2	TRBD2	.	CASRPTSGRMGRTDTQYF	TGTGCCAGCAGGCCTACCAGCGGGAGAATGGGTCGGACGGATACGCAGTATTTT
TRBJ1-3	TRBV5-1	.	.	CASTNTGGNTIYF	TGCGCCAGCACTAATACAGGGGGAAACACCATATATTTT
TRBJ2-7	TRBV6-1	.	.	CASRAPSQYYEQYF	TGTGCCAGCAGGGCCCCCTCTCAGTACTACGAGCAGTACTTC
TRBJ2-5	TRBV6-6	TRBD1	once	CASSTGGETQYF	TGTGCCAGCTCAACAGGGGGAGAGACCCAGTACTTC
TRBJ2-1	TRBV5-1	TRBD2	.	CASSTSGTRVNEQFF	TGCGCCAGCAGCACTTCCGGGACTAGGGTTAATGAGCAGTTCTTC
TRBJ2-7	TRBV28	.	.	CASSFGRSYYEQYF	TGTGCCAGCAGTTTTGGCAGGTCCTACTACGAGCAGTACTTC
TRBJ1-4	TRBV9	TRBD1	.	CASSLDRGGEKLFF	TGTGCCAGCAGTTTGGACAGGGGAGGTGAAAAACTGTTTTTT